These T cell receptor beta chains were read from a single sample in a study of blood T cell repertoires in COVID-19. Repertoires were generated with immunoSEQ multiplex PCR, while TCRdb's copy carries only in-frame clones and drops some. The table lists some 55,000 clones, around 83% of them singletons. What was sequenced was peripheral blood. The receptors were sampled from a woman aged 55-70 years with acute or convalescent COVID-19. Both conserved end residues are part of each CDR3. The D gene is left open where the match is weak. Clone size is given for some rows only: seen once, a few or many times, or a class if the clone is expanded.

13,few,TRBD1,TRBV12-3/TRBV12-4,TRBJ1-1,CASTSTGKAEAFF,TGTGCCAGCACCTCGACAGGGAAGGCTGAAGCTTTCTTT
12,NA,NA,TRBV12-5,TRBJ1-2,CASGTGDSGYTF,TGTGCTAGTGGTACGGGGGATAGCGGCTACACCTTC
15,NA,TRBD1,TRBV19,TRBJ1-5,CASSVATGANQPQHF,TGTGCCAGTAGTGTTGCGACAGGGGCGAATCAGCCCCAGCATTTT
14,NA,TRBD2,TRBV25-1,TRBJ2-5,CASSEPSGKETQYF,TGTGCCAGCAGTGAACCTAGCGGAAAAGAGACCCAGTACTTC
14,once,TRBD1,TRBV30,TRBJ1-2,CAWSTGQGAWGYTF,TGTGCCTGGAGTACGGGACAGGGAGCTTGGGGCTACACCTTC
15,NA,TRBD1,TRBV24-1,TRBJ2-1,CATRGAGTGGNEQFF,TGTGCCACCAGAGGGGCCGGGACAGGGGGCAATGAGCAGTTCTTC
15,NA,NA,TRBV3-1/TRBV3-2,TRBJ2-1,CASSPRTVWGGEQFF,TGTGCCAGCAGCCCGCGGACAGTTTGGGGGGGTGAGCAGTTCTTC
16,NA,TRBD1,TRBV14,TRBJ2-3,CASSQGGTGYMDTQYF,TGTGCCAGCAGCCAAGGCGGGACAGGGTACATGGATACGCAGTATTTT
14,once,TRBD1,TRBV6-5,TRBJ1-6,CASSPGQGGSTLHF,TGTGCCAGCAGCCCGGGACAGGGGGGTTCCACCCTCCACTTT
17,NA,TRBD2,TRBV2,TRBJ2-2,CASSLAGTSGNTGELFF,TGTGCCAGCAGCTTAGCCGGGACTAGCGGTAACACCGGGGAGCTGTTTTTT
18,NA,NA,TRBV11-3,TRBJ1-2,CASSLVVLPGCWNYGYTF,TGTGCCAGCAGCTTAGTAGTATTACCAGGGTGCTGGAACTATGGCTACACCTTC
15,NA,NA,TRBV7-2,TRBJ1-1,CASSLATVMNTEAFF,TGTGCCAGCAGCTTAGCTACAGTAATGAACACTGAAGCTTTCTTT
14,NA,NA,TRBV15,TRBJ1-4,CATSRPSSNEKLFF,TGTGCCACCAGCAGGCCTAGTAGTAATGAAAAACTGTTTTTT
14,NA,TRBD1,TRBV28,TRBJ2-4,CATLSWTGGNIQYF,TGTGCCACCTTAAGCTGGACAGGGGGGAACATTCAGTACTTC
13,NA,NA,TRBV10-3,TRBJ1-1,CAISGTGSTEAFF,TGTGCCATCAGTGGAACAGGGAGCACTGAAGCTTTCTTT
15,NA,NA,TRBV7-2,TRBJ2-2,CASSFGGANTGELFF,TGTGCCAGCAGCTTCGGAGGGGCGAACACCGGGGAGCTGTTTTTT
16,NA,NA,TRBV2,TRBJ2-2,CASSERSADSTGELFF,TGTGCCAGCAGTGAGAGGTCCGCAGACTCCACCGGGGAGCTGTTTTTT
14,NA,TRBD2,TRBV7-8,TRBJ2-5,CASDSREGRETQYF,TGTGCCAGTGATTCGCGGGAGGGAAGAGAGACCCAGTACTTC
18,NA,NA,TRBV19,TRBJ1-2,CASSILEVPRRGSYGYTF,TGTGCCAGTAGTATTTTGGAGGTTCCCCGTCGAGGCTCCTATGGCTACACCTTC
15,NA,NA,TRBV27,TRBJ1-2,CASSSFTGLNYGYTF,TGTGCCAGCAGTTCCTTTACAGGGCTCAACTATGGCTACACCTTC
15,NA,TRBD1,TRBV5-4,TRBJ1-2,CASTPGTRDSYGYTF,TGTGCCAGCACTCCCGGCACCCGGGACAGCTATGGCTACACCTTC
16,NA,NA,TRBV28,TRBJ2-1,CASSNSVKGYYNEQFF,TGTGCCAGCAGTAATAGCGTTAAGGGATACTACAATGAGCAGTTCTTC
14,NA,TRBD2,TRBV9,TRBJ2-2,CASSLRLADGELFF,TGTGCCAGCAGCCTTAGACTAGCGGACGGGGAGCTGTTTTTT
17,NA,NA,TRBV5-5,TRBJ2-2,CASSLYSQRGGAGELFF,TGTGCCAGCAGCTTGTATTCCCAGCGAGGGGGGGCCGGGGAGCTGTTTTTT
14,NA,TRBD1,TRBV3-1/TRBV3-2,TRBJ1-1,CASSHHTGGREAFF,TGTGCCAGCAGCCACCACACAGGGGGTAGGGAAGCTTTCTTT
13,NA,NA,TRBV6-5,TRBJ2-7,CASSNQPGDEQYF,TGTGCCAGCAGTAACCAGCCAGGGGACGAGCAGTACTTC
17,NA,NA,TRBV18,TRBJ1-5,CASSPQKGGTGNQPQHF,TGTGCCAGCTCTCCCCAAAAAGGGGGTACGGGCAATCAGCCCCAGCATTTT
13,NA,NA,TRBV28,TRBJ2-7,CASSDPGRGEQYF,TGTGCCAGCAGTGACCCGGGTAGGGGTGAGCAGTACTTC
14,NA,TRBD1,TRBV18,TRBJ1-1,CASSPGQWETEAFF,TGTGCCAGCTCACCGGGACAGTGGGAAACTGAAGCTTTCTTT
16,NA,NA,TRBV6-5,TRBJ1-3,CASSYSWRGTGNTIYF,TGTGCCAGCAGTTACTCGTGGAGGGGTACTGGAAACACCATATATTTT
18,NA,NA,TRBV29-1,TRBJ1-2,CSVEDPRSRRVGNYGYTF,TGCAGCGTTGAAGATCCCCGTAGCCGCCGGGTCGGAAACTATGGCTACACCTTC
13,NA,NA,TRBV14,TRBJ2-5,CASSQGQQETQYF,TGTGCCAGCAGCCAAGGCCAGCAAGAGACCCAGTACTTC
15,once,TRBD1,TRBV6-1,TRBJ1-6,CASREDRGNWSPLHF,TGTGCCAGCAGAGAAGACAGGGGAAACTGGTCACCCCTCCACTTT
17,NA,NA,TRBV19,TRBJ1-2,CASMLKGGIGEVIGYTF,TGTGCCAGCATGCTGAAGGGGGGGATAGGTGAAGTCATCGGCTACACCTTC
15,NA,NA,TRBV27,TRBJ1-4,CASSSLTSTNEKLFF,TGTGCCAGCAGTTCTCTGACATCAACTAATGAAAAACTGTTTTTT
15,NA,NA,TRBV2,TRBJ1-1,CASESARGAGTEAFF,TGTGCCAGCGAGTCCGCGCGGGGGGCTGGAACTGAAGCTTTCTTT